Each of the 4 T cell receptor beta chains below was sequenced from the same sample in a study of T cell repertoires in cytomegalovirus infection. TCRdb redid the calling of the reads with MiXCR, one entry per CDR3 protein. The profile shows approximately 500,000 distinct CDR3 sequences, approximately 10% of them singletons. The sequencing input was PBMCs. The receptors come from a human donor in good health (CMV status not recorded). Some clones in this sample may be carry-over from other donors' samples.

This clonotype was seen more than once but under ten times. This chain connects TRBV14 to TRBJ1-2; D might be TRBD1 (6 bases). V was clipped by 1 base and J by 4 bases, with 7 bases between them. Germline loops: CDR1 SGHDN, CDR2 FVKESK. The CDR3 covers 13 residues. The DNA for the CDR3 is TGTGCCAGCAGCCAAGGACAGGCCTATGGCTACACCTTC. This encodes CASSQGQAYGYTF.

The genes are TRBV6-1 and TRBJ2-2; D call uncertain. Trimming pared 5 bases from V and 3 bases from J, leaving 10 bases between. The CDR3 spans 14 residues. Germline CDR1 and CDR2: MNHNS and SASEGT. CDR3 sequence reads: CASSLHPDTGELFF. In DNA, the CDR3 is TGTGCCAGCAGTCTACATCCAGACACCGGGGAGCTGTTTTTT.

The sample holds many counts of this clonotype. The chain uses TRBV7-9 and TRBJ1-1; the match to TRBD1 covers 7 bases. The ends lost 4 bases at V and 0 bases at J; junction bases unmatched: 8. Germline V gene data show CDR1 as SEHNR and CDR2 as FQNEAQ (reference sequence). The CDR3 is 16 residues long. The CDR3 region is CASSSARGSLNTEAFF. CDR3 DNA: TGTGCCAGCAGCTCTGCCAGGGGGAGCTTGAACACTGAAGCTTTCTTT.

This clonotype was seen many times. This chain links TRBV5-1 with TRBJ2-1; TRBD2 aligns across 11 bases. This CDR3 is built from 15 residues. J gave up 7 bases and V 4 bases, and 7 bases lay outside the gene matches. Looked up from germline, CDR1 is SGHRS and CDR2 is YFSETQ. The CDR3 bases are TGCGCCAGCAGCCAACTAGCGGGAGTATCAAATGAGCAGTTCTTC. Residues: CASSQLAGVSNEQFF. The variable domain in full, with the rest retrieved from reference TRBV5-1 and TRBJ2-1, is KAGVTQTPRYLIKTRGQQVTLSCSPISGHRSVSWYQQTPGQGLQFLFEYFSETQRNKGNFPGRFSGRQFSNSRSEMNVSTLELGDSALYLCASSQLAGVSNEQFFGPGTRLTVL.